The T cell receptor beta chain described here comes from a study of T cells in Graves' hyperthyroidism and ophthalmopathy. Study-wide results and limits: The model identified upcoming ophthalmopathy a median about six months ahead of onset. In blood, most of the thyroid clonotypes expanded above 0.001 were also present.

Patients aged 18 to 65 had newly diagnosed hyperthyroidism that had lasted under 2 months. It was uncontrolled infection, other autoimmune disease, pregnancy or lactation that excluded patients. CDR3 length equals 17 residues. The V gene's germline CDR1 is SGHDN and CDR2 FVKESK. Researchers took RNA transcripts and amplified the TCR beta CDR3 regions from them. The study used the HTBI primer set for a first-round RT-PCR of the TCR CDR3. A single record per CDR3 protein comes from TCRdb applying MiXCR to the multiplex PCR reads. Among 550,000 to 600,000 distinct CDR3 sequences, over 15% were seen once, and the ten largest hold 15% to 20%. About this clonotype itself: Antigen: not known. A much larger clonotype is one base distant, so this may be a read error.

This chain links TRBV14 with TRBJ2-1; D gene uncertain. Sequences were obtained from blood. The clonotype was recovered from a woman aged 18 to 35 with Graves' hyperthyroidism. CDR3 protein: CASSQDEGRSSYNDQFF. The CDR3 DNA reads TGTGCCAGCAGCCAAGATGAAGGACGGAGCTCCTACAATGATCAGTTCTTC.